This T cell receptor beta chain was sequenced in a study of T-cell reconstitution after alpha-beta-depleted transplantation in children. This clonotype has a handful of counts. Construction of the TCRbeta library involved unique molecular identifiers. TCRdb redid the calling of the PCR reads with MiXCR, one entry per CDR3 protein. The sample has approximately 210,000 distinct CDR3 sequences; approximately 15% are singletons. The germline V gene has CDR1 DFQATT and CDR2 SNEGSKA (reference sequence). The V and J ends lost 7 bases and 7 bases respectively, with 11 bases between them. This CDR3 has 11 residues.

The material was PBMCs, mostly from graft donor cells, obtained 360 days after TCRalphabeta/CD19-depleted stem cell transplant. The chain has TRBV20-1 and TRBJ1-3; D call uncertain. This TCR was sampled from a male patient between 2 and 10 years old who had a stem cell transplant for acute lymphoblastic leukemia, so the T cells may come from the graft donor. CDR3 DNA sequence: TGCAGTGTGAAACTAGGGAACACCATATATTTT. Translating it yields CSVKLGNTIYF.